The next 14 T cell receptor beta chains were all read from a single sample in a study of regulatory T cells in long-lasting Graves disease. Arm-PCR of CDR3 regions with iRepertoire HTBI primers generated TCR beta libraries. One entry per CDR3 protein, called by TCRdb with MiXCR from the multiplex PCR reads. The data contain a few hundred thousand distinct CDR3 sequences, approximately 16% of them seen just once; the ten biggest clones take up about 8.3%. Described time point: newly diagnosed GD, antithyroid drugs for less than 3 months. RNA extracted from PBMCs served as the sequencing template. These data were also reused for a study on T cells in Graves' hyperthyroidism and ophthalmopathy.

The sequences come from peripheral blood mononuclear cells (PBMCs), collected at new diagnosis, from a patient treated with antithyroid drugs. The receptors come from a woman between 40 and 55 years old with Graves disease.

This clonotype was found a few times. V and J are TRBV6-1 and TRBJ1-2, with 7 bases identical to TRBD1. Germline loops: CDR1 MNHNS, CDR2 SASEGT. The CDR3 totals 16 residues. Trimming took 6 bases from V and 0 from J; bases not matched to a gene: 10. The CDR3 DNA is TGTGCCAGCAGCCGCCTCTCTAGGGGGCCTAACTATGGCTACACCTTC. As protein: CASSRLSRGPNYGYTF.

This chain joins TRBV3-1 and TRBJ2-5; TRBD2 agrees at 10 bases. The CDR3 sequence is 14 residues long. Per germline, CDR1 LGHDT and CDR2 YNNKEL (reference sequence). V lost 5 bases, J lost 5 bases, and 5 bases stayed unmatched. CDR3 DNA: TGTGCCAGCAGCAGCGGGGGGGGGATGGAGACCCAGTACTTC. Translating it yields CASSSGGGMETQYF.

This clonotype appeared many times. This chain connects TRBV12-3 or TRBV12-4 to TRBJ2-7, with D possibly matching TRBD2 (5 bases). Trimming cost V 6 bases and J 5 bases, with 14 bases left between them. The CDR3 runs to 13 residues. CDR3 DNA sequence: TGTGCCAGCAGCACGCTCGGAGGTCACGAGCAGTACTTC. It specifies CASSTLGGHEQYF.

At least ten counts were recorded for this clonotype. This sequence joins TRBV2 and TRBJ1-2; D may be TRBD1 (6 bases). The length of the CDR3 is 14 residues. Per the germline V gene, CDR1 is SNHLY and CDR2 is FYNNEI. V was clipped by 6 bases and J by 2 bases, with 13 bases between them. The CDR3: CASSTGRGNYGYTF. In nucleotides, the CDR3 is TGTGCCAGCAGCACAGGGAGGGGAAACTATGGCTACACCTTC.

There are many counts of this clonotype. The chain recombines TRBV18 with TRBJ1-3; D unclear. CDR1 is KGHSH, CDR2 LQKENI, per germline. V gave up 0 bases and J gave up 4 bases, with 10 bases separating them. The CDR3 consists of 15 residues. CDR3 sequence: CASSPPSTSGNTIYF. CDR3 in DNA: TGTGCCAGCTCACCACCGTCTACTTCGGGAAACACCATATATTTT.

Notes on this clonotype: This may be a read error: a much more frequent sequence differs by one nucleotide. The V and J genes are TRBV11-3 and TRBJ2-7; TRBD2 matches 9 bases. The CDR3 length is 15 residues. The germline V gene has CDR1 SGHNT and CDR2 YENEEA. CDR3 in DNA: TGTGCCAGCAGCCCCGGGGGTAGCGGGAGCGACGAGCAGTGCTTC. This encodes CASSPGGSGSDEQCF.

On this clonotype: A much larger clonotype is one base distant, so this may be a read error. V usage is TRBV7-2 and J usage is TRBJ2-1; 10 nucleotides align to TRBD1. CDR1 is SGHTA, CDR2 FQGNSA, per germline. The CDR3 is 18 residues long. V trimming: 4 bases; J trimming: 2 bases; junction bases outside the gene matches: 11. The CDR3 is CASSSRQGALEAYNEQFF. CDR3 nucleotide sequence: TGTGCCAGCAGCTCACGACAGGGGGCCCTAGAGGCCTACAATGAGCAGTTCTTC.

This clonotype was seen ten or more times. The chain couples TRBV5-5 to TRBJ1-6, with TRBD1 identical over 7 bases. CDR3 length: 15 residues. J was trimmed by 4 bases and V by 4 bases; bases with no gene match: 5. Germline V gives CDR1 SGHKS, CDR2 YYEKEE (reference sequence). The CDR3 protein is CASSAGQTYNSPLHF. In DNA, the CDR3 is TGTGCCAGCAGCGCGGGACAGACATATAATTCACCCCTCCACTTT.

In its sample, this clonotype was seen many times. The chain joins TRBV28 to TRBJ1-1; D perhaps matches TRBD1 (5 bases). V lost 4 bases to trimming and J lost 9 bases, with 18 bases between them. Germline V CDR1 and CDR2: MDHEN, SYDVKM. The CDR3 runs 14 residues. The CDR3 DNA reads as TGTGCCAGCAGTTCTCCACCCGGGACGGCTCAAGCTTTCTTT. Translation: CASSSPPGTAQAFF.

V is TRBV5-1 and J is TRBJ2-2; no firm D call. The CDR3 is 15 amino acids. Germline-derived CDR1 and CDR2 are SGHRS and YFSETQ. Trimming took off 1 base at V and 5 bases at J, with 12 bases between the two ends. The DNA for the CDR3 is TGCGCCAGCAGCTTGTCGGCCCTGACGACCGGGGAGCTGTTTTTT. This sequence encodes CASSLSALTTGELFF.

This clonotype was seen ten or more times. This chain joins TRBV29-1 and TRBJ1-1, with TRBD1 identical over 8 bases. Per the germline V gene, CDR1 is SQVTM and CDR2 is ANQGSEA. V shed 0 bases, J shed 11 bases, and the junction held 11 bases outside the gene matches. The CDR3 has 14 residues. The CDR3 DNA reads TGCAGCGTTGAAGATCCAGGACAGGGTTCAATGGCTTTCTTT. This translates into CSVEDPGQGSMAFF. Together with reference TRBV29-1 and TRBJ1-1, the CDR3 gives the full variable domain: SAVISQKPSRDICQRGTSLTIQCQVDSQVTMMFWYRQQPGQSLTLIATANQGSEATYESGFVIDKFPISRPNLTFSTLTVSNMSPEDSSIYLCSVEDPGQGSMAFFGQGTRLTVV.

This clonotype was recorded many times. The CDR3 DNA reads as TGCGCCAGCAGCTCCAATATGGCGAACACTGAAGCTTTCTTT. Its translation: CASSSNMANTEAFF. The chain has TRBV5-1 and TRBJ1-1; D uncertain. Germline-derived CDR1 and CDR2 are SGHRS and YFSETQ. The ends were cut back, 3 bases at V and 1 base at J, with 10 bases in the middle. This CDR3 has 14 residues.

CDR3 residues: CASRLRGQGSPGELFF. CDR3 nucleotides: TGTGCCAGCAGGCTAAGGGGACAGGGTTCACCCGGGGAGCTGTTTTTT. This sequence joins TRBV12-3 or TRBV12-4 and TRBJ2-2, with 9 bases lining up with TRBD1. Losses at the gene ends were 6 bases for V and 6 bases for J; bases not matched to a gene: 11. This CDR3 contains 16 residues.

This clonotype is medium-sized within its sample. The chain carries TRBV12-3 or TRBV12-4 and TRBJ2-4; 9 bases are shared with TRBD1. With 5 bases clipped from V and 1 base from J, the junction kept 9 bases outside the gene matches. This CDR3 contains 17 residues. CDR3 DNA: TGTGCCAGCAGTACCCTGGGACAGGGTAGGGCCAAAAACATTCAGTACTTC. Amino acid sequence: CASSTLGQGRAKNIQYF.